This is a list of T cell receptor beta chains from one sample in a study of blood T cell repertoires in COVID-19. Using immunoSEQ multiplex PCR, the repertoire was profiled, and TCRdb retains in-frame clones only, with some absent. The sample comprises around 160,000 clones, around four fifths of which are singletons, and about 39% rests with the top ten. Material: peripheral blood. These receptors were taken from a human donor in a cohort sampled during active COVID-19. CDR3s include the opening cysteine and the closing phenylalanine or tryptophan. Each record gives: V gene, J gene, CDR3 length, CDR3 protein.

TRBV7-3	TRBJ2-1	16	CASSFSRSGGADEQFF
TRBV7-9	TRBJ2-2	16	CASSSYGGTNTGELFF
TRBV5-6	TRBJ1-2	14	CASSLGTANYGYTF
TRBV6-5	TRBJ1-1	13	CASGDRVQAEAFF
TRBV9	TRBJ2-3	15	CASSPGEPSTDTQYF
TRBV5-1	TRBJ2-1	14	CASSLVVGGNEQFF
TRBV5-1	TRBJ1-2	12	CASGVTGYGYTF
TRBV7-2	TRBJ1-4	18	CASSLVSPGTIRSEKLFF
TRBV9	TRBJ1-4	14	CASSLKQGPEKLFF
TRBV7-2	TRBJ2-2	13	CASSLQEGGELFF
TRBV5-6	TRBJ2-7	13	CASSLVRSYEQYF
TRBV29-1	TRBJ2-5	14	CSVVGTSGQETQYF
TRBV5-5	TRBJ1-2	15	CASSLGATGVHGYTF
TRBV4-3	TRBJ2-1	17	CASSPISGGAHQNEQFF
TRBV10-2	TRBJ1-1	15	CATHREGPVNTEAFF
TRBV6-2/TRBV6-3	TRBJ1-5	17	CASSYSTGKSVNQPQHF
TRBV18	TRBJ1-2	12	CASTRTGDGYTF
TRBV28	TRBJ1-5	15	CASSPQQGAHQPQHF
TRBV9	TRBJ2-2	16	CASSPSSGGYAGELFF
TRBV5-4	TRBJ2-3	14	CASSPGQGRDTQYF
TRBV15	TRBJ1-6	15	CATSRGGGENSPLHF
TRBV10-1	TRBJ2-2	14	CASSGGGQTGELFF
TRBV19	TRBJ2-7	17	CASSIRSGGFGVYEQYF
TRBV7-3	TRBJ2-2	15	CASSLTRGDTGELFF
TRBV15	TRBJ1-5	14	CATSTKTGLQPQHF
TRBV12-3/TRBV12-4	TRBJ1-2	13	CASTVTGNYGYTF
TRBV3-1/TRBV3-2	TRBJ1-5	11	CASSQGGPQHF
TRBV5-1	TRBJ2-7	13	CASRTGIRDEQYF
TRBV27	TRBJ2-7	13	CASSQRQGWEQYF
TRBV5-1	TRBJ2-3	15	CASSLDRDSTDTQYF
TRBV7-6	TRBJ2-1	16	CASSFAPGGSYNEQFF
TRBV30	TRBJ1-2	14	CAWSGQGVFYGYTF
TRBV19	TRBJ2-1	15	CASSRQGESYNEQFF
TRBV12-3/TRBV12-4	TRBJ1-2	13	CASSLDRWDGYTF
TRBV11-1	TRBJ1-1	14	CASSATGWSTEAFF
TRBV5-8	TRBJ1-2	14	CASSYPQGAYGYTF
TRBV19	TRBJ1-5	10	CASSGLRFHF
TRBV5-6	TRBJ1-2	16	CASSLVGTGNNYGYTF
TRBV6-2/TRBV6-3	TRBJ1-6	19	CASSPSSRRGTGYNSPLHF
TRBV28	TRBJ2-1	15	CASRPGTKSVNEQFF
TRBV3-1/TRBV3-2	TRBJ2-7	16	CASSQDRGTGLYEQYF
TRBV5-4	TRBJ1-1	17	CASSFKTNPRLNTEAFF
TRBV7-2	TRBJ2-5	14	CASSLDTPRETQYF
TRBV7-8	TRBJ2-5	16	CASSQGLAGGLGSQYF
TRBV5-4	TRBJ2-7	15	CASSPTGGQNYEQYF
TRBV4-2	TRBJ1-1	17	CASSSFATGELNTEAFF
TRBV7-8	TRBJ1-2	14	CASSLGTGPGGYTF
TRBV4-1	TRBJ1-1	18	CASSQGGAGGLFGSEAFF
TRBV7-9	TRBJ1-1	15	CASSLAGTLNTEAFF